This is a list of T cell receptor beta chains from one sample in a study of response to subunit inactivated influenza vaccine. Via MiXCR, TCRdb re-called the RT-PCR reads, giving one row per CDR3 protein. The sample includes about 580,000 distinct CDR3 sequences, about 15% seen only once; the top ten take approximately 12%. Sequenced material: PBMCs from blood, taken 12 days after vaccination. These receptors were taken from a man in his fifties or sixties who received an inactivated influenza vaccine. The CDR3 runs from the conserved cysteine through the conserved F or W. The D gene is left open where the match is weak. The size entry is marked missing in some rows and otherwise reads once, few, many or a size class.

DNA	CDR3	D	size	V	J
TGTGCCAGCAGCCAATTTCGGCGCGAGCAGTACTTC	CASSQFRREQYF	NA	NA	TRBV16	TRBJ2-7
TGCGCCAGCAGCTTGGACCCCCTCGGAGCGGGAGGTACCAATGAGCAGTTCTTC	CASSLDPLGAGGTNEQFF	TRBD2	few	TRBV5-1	TRBJ2-1
TGTGCCAGCAGACGGACAGTCGCTAGCACAGATACGCAGTATTTT	CASRRTVASTDTQYF	NA	many	TRBV5-8	TRBJ2-3
TGTGCCAGCAGCACCCGGAGTAGCTCCTACGAGCAGTACTTC	CASSTRSSSYEQYF	NA	NA	TRBV7-8	TRBJ2-7
TGTGCCACCAGCCCTCGGACAGCGGGTGAAGCTTTCTTT	CATSPRTAGEAFF	NA	many	TRBV15	TRBJ1-1
TGTGCCAGGATAAGCGGGGTTGGGACCGGGGAGCTGTTTTTT	CARISGVGTGELFF	TRBD2	NA	TRBV25-1	TRBJ2-2
TGTGCCAGCAGCTTCCTACAGGGTAGCGAAAAACTGTTTTTT	CASSFLQGSEKLFF	NA	few	TRBV11-2	TRBJ1-4
TGTGCCAGCAGTTACTCGCCCTTGAACACTGAAGCTTTCTTT	CASSYSPLNTEAFF	NA	NA	TRBV6-5	TRBJ1-1
TGCAGTGCTAGAGCTTGGGCTCTAGGGGAGACCCAGTACTTC	CSARAWALGETQYF	NA	NA	TRBV20-1	TRBJ2-5
TGTGCCGCCAGTGCAGGGCCTCGGAGTGAGCAGTTCTTC	CAASAGPRSEQFF	NA	NA	TRBV6-2/TRBV6-3	TRBJ2-1
TGTGCCAGCAGTTTATACGGGCAGGGCGGGCAGCCCCAGCATTTT	CASSLYGQGGQPQHF	NA	NA	TRBV12-3/TRBV12-4	TRBJ1-5
TGTGCCAGCAGTCGAGCGGACAGGCGGCCAAACACTGAAGCTTTCTTT	CASSRADRRPNTEAFF	TRBD1	NA	TRBV12-3/TRBV12-4	TRBJ1-1
TGTGCCAGCAGCCCCATAGCGGGAGGACAAGCAGATACGCAGTATTTT	CASSPIAGGQADTQYF	TRBD2	few	TRBV7-2	TRBJ2-3
TGTGCCAGCAGTTTCCCCGGGGGTACGGGGGAGCAGTACTTC	CASSFPGGTGEQYF	NA	few	TRBV28	TRBJ2-7
TGCGCCAGCAGTGATAACAGGATCGAGCCAGATACGCAGTATTTT	CASSDNRIEPDTQYF	NA	NA	TRBV10-2	TRBJ2-3
TGTGCCAGCAGCTCCTACAGGGGGAGCTCCTACGAGCAGTACTTC	CASSSYRGSSYEQYF	TRBD1	few	TRBV7-8	TRBJ2-7
TGCGCCAGCAGCCTAGGACTAGCGGGGGAACGACATTCTAGCACAGATACGCAGTATTTT	CASSLGLAGERHSSTDTQYF	TRBD2	few	TRBV5-1	TRBJ2-3
TGTGCCAGCAGCCAGGTTCTTTCTGGAAACACCATATATTTT	CASSQVLSGNTIYF	NA	few	TRBV12-3/TRBV12-4	TRBJ1-3
TGTGCCAGCAGCCAAGAAGTAGGAATTCTGGGGAATGAGCAGTTCTTC	CASSQEVGILGNEQFF	NA	few	TRBV3-1	TRBJ2-1
TGCAGTGCTAGCCTTACGGGGGTGCTAGGCGAGCAGTACTTC	CSASLTGVLGEQYF	NA	NA	TRBV20-1	TRBJ2-7
TGTGCCAGCAGTTTTCAAAGATCCGGGGGTACGCAGTATTTT	CASSFQRSGGTQYF	NA	NA	TRBV12-3/TRBV12-4	TRBJ2-3
TGTGCCAGCAGTCCCCGACAGGGGAGTAACCACGAGCAGTACTTC	CASSPRQGSNHEQYF	TRBD1	NA	TRBV28	TRBJ2-7
TGTGCCAGCAGCCAAGGTCTAGCACCCCTCCACTTT	CASSQGLAPLHF	NA	few	TRBV3-1	TRBJ1-6
TGCGCCAGCAGTGGAGAGCGGGGGGAATACAATGAGCAGTTCTTC	CASSGERGEYNEQFF	TRBD2	NA	TRBV10-1	TRBJ2-1
TGTGCCAGCAGCGTGGGACAGACTTTCTCTGGAAACACCATATATTTT	CASSVGQTFSGNTIYF	TRBD1	NA	TRBV7-8	TRBJ1-3
TGTGCCAGCAGCCAAAGAGTGTCAGGTTCGGAAGCTTTCTTT	CASSQRVSGSEAFF	NA	NA	TRBV4-2	TRBJ1-1
TGCAGTGCCATTACAGATACGCAGTATTTT	CSAITDTQYF	NA	few	TRBV20-1	TRBJ2-3
TGCAGTGCCACAATCGGGACTAGTCACACAGATACGCAGTATTTT	CSATIGTSHTDTQYF	TRBD2	NA	TRBV20-1	TRBJ2-3
TGTGCCAGCAGCCGGGAAAGACAGGGGGGACCCTACGAGCAGTACTTC	CASSRERQGGPYEQYF	TRBD1	few	TRBV5-5	TRBJ2-7
TGTGCCAGCTCACCAGGGCAGGGATCCATCTACGAGCAGTACTTC	CASSPGQGSIYEQYF	NA	NA	TRBV18	TRBJ2-7
TGTGCCAGCTCACCAGGGATCAGAAGTACATCCTACGAGCAGTACTTC	CASSPGIRSTSYEQYF	NA	few	TRBV18	TRBJ2-7
TGTGCCTGGAGTACCTCTGAAAAACTGTTTTTT	CAWSTSEKLFF	NA	NA	TRBV30	TRBJ1-4
TGCGCCAGCAGCTTGGTGGGAGAAGGTACCGGGGAGCTGTTTTTT	CASSLVGEGTGELFF	NA	NA	TRBV5-1	TRBJ2-2
TGTGCCAGTAGTATACACGGCAGGAACACCTACGAGCAGTACTTC	CASSIHGRNTYEQYF	NA	few	TRBV19	TRBJ2-7
TGTGCCAGCAGTTACTCGACGAACACTGAAGCTTTCTTT	CASSYSTNTEAFF	NA	many	TRBV6-5	TRBJ1-1
TGTGCCAGCAGTTTGCTGCGGTCCCAAATTCTAGATACGCAGTATTTT	CASSLLRSQILDTQYF	NA	NA	TRBV27	TRBJ2-3
TGTGCCAGCAGGGGGGGACTAGCGGGGATCTACGAGCAGTACTTC	CASRGGLAGIYEQYF	TRBD2	NA	TRBV6-1	TRBJ2-7
TGTGCCAGCAGCTTAGGGGGGCCCGGGAATGAGCAGTTCTTC	CASSLGGPGNEQFF	NA	few	TRBV7-2	TRBJ2-1
TGTGCCAGCAGGGCTAGCGGGAGTAGGGAGACCCAGTACTTC	CASRASGSRETQYF	TRBD2	few	TRBV3-1	TRBJ2-5
TGCAGTGCTAGAGTCAGGGGTAGCAATCAGCCCCAGCATTTT	CSARVRGSNQPQHF	NA	few	TRBV20-1	TRBJ1-5
TGTGCCAGCAGTTACGACGACAGGACGCAGCCCCAGCATTTT	CASSYDDRTQPQHF	NA	many	TRBV6-5	TRBJ1-5
TGTGCCAGCAGCCAATCCCTATGGGGCAGGGGCACAGATACGCAGTATTTT	CASSQSLWGRGTDTQYF	NA	few	TRBV4-2	TRBJ2-3
TGTGCCAGCAGTTTTAAGAGGTTGGGCTACGAGCAGTACTTC	CASSFKRLGYEQYF	NA	few	TRBV28	TRBJ2-7
TGTGCCAGCAGTTACGAGCAGGGTTATTACTACGAGCAGTACTTC	CASSYEQGYYYEQYF	NA	NA	TRBV6-5	TRBJ2-7
TGCGCCAGCAGAGTGAGGGCGGGAATGACGTACGAGCAGTACTTC	CASRVRAGMTYEQYF	NA	NA	TRBV5-1	TRBJ2-7
TGTGCCAGCAGCCCAAGTACCGGGACAGTCAACGAGCAGTACTTC	CASSPSTGTVNEQYF	TRBD1	NA	TRBV11-2	TRBJ2-7
TGTGCCAGTAGTCCCCCCCGGGGTTACGAGCAGTACTTC	CASSPPRGYEQYF	NA	few	TRBV19	TRBJ2-7
TGTGCCAGCAGCTACACCATGACAGGGTTCCACACCGGGGAGCTGTTTTTT	CASSYTMTGFHTGELFF	TRBD1	NA	TRBV6-2/TRBV6-3	TRBJ2-2
TGTGCCACCAGCAGAGACCTGACTTCTGGCAATCAGCCCCAGCATTTT	CATSRDLTSGNQPQHF	NA	few	TRBV15	TRBJ1-5
TGTGCCAGTGCTTACAGCTCTGGGGCCAACGTCCTGACTTTC	CASAYSSGANVLTF	NA	few	TRBV19	TRBJ2-6
TGTGCCAGCAGACTAGGGACAGGGGCGAACACCGGGGAGCTGTTTTTT	CASRLGTGANTGELFF	TRBD1	NA	TRBV2	TRBJ2-2
TGTGCCAGCAGCTCCGGACAGCACTACGAGCAGTACTTC	CASSSGQHYEQYF	NA	many	TRBV11-2	TRBJ2-7
TGTGCCATCAGTCAACGGGACGGATCTAGCACAGATACGCAGTATTTT	CAISQRDGSSTDTQYF	NA	few	TRBV10-3	TRBJ2-3
TGCGCCAGCAGCTTGGTTATTCGGGGGAGCTCCTACGAGCAGTACTTC	CASSLVIRGSSYEQYF	NA	few	TRBV5-1	TRBJ2-7
TGTGCCAGCATCGATACGGAATTAAACACTGAAGCTTTCTTT	CASIDTELNTEAFF	NA	few	TRBV7-9	TRBJ1-1
TGTGCCAGCAGTGCTCCGATTACGCAGTATTTT	CASSAPITQYF	NA	many	TRBV2	TRBJ2-3
TGCAGTGCTAGAGTAAGGGGGGCCGGGACTGAAGCTTTCTTT	CSARVRGAGTEAFF	NA	many	TRBV20-1	TRBJ1-1
TGTGCCAGCAGTGAAGGGTACACCGGGGAGCTGTTTTTT	CASSEGYTGELFF	NA	NA	TRBV2	TRBJ2-2
TGTGCCAGCGGATCAGGGGCGACGGGGGAGAAACTGTTTTTT	CASGSGATGEKLFF	NA	NA	TRBV12-3/TRBV12-4	TRBJ1-4
TGTGCCAGCAGCGTCTTCTCTGGAAACACCATATATTTT	CASSVFSGNTIYF	NA	few	TRBV7-9	TRBJ1-3